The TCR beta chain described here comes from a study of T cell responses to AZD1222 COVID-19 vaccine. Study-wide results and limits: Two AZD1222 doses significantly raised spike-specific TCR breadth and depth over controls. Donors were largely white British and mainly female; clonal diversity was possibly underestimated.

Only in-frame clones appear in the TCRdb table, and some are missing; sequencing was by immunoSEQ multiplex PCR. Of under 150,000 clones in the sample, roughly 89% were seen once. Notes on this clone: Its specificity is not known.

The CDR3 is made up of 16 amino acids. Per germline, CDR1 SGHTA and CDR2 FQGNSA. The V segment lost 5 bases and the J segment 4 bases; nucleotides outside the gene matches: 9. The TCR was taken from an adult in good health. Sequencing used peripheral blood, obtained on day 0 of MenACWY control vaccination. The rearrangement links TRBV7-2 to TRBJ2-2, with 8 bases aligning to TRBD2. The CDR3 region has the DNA TGTGCCAGCAGCCCGGGGGGGCAGGTTGTCACCGGGGAGCTGTTTTTT. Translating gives CASSPGGQVVTGELFF. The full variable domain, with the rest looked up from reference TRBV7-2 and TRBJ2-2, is GAGVSQSPSNKVTEKGKDVELRCDPISGHTALYWYRQSLGQGLEFLIYFQGNSAPDKSGLPSDRFSAERTGGSVSTLTIQRTQQEDSAVYLCASSPGGQVVTGELFFGEGSRLTVL.